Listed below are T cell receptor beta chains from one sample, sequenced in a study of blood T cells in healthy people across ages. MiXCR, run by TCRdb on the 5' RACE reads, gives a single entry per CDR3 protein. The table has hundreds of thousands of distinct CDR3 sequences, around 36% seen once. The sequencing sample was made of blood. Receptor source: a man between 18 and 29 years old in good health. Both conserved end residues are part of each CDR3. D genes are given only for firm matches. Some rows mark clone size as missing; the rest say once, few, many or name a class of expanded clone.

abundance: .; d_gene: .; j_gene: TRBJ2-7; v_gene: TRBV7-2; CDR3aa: CASSFGTNYEQYF; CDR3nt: TGTGCCAGCAGCTTCGGGACAAACTACGAGCAGTACTTC
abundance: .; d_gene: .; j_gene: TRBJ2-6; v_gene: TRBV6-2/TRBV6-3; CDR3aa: CASSYSGIHSGANVLTF; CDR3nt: TGTGCCAGCAGTTACTCGGGTATACACTCTGGGGCCAACGTCCTGACTTTC
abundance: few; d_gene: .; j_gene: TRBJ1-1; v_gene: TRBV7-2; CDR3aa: CASSSGSVAEAFF; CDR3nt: TGTGCCAGCAGCTCTGGCTCAGTTGCTGAAGCTTTCTTT
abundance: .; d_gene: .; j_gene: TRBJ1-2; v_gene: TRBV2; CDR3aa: CASSDWGFGGYTF; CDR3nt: TGTGCCAGCAGTGATTGGGGGTTTGGGGGCTACACCTTC
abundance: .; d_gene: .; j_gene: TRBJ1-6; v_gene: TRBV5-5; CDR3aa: CASSLAPGSRNSPLHF; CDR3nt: TGTGCCAGCAGCTTGGCTCCGGGCTCGAGGAATTCACCCCTCCACTTT
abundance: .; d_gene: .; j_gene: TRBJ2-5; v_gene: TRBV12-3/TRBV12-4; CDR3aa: CASTPAIQETQYF; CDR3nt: TGTGCCAGCACTCCGGCTATCCAAGAGACCCAGTACTTC
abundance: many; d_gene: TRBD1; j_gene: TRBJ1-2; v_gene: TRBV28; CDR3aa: CASTSTGGGGKHGYTF; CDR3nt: TGTGCCAGCACCTCTACAGGGGGAGGAGGGAAGCATGGCTACACCTTC
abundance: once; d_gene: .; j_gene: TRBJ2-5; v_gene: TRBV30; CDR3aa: CAWSAEPTGTQYF; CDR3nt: TGTGCCTGGAGTGCCGAACCCACCGGGACCCAGTACTTC
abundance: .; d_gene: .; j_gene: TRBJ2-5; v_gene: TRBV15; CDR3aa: CATSSSGLPRETQYF; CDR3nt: TGTGCCACCAGCAGTTCGGGACTCCCTAGGGAGACCCAGTACTTC
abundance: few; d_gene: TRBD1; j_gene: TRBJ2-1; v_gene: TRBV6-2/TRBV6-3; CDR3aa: CASSYRTGNYNEQFF; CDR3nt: TGTGCCAGCAGTTACCGGACAGGGAACTACAATGAGCAGTTCTTC
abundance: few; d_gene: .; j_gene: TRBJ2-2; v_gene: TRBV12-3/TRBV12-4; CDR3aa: CASSNTGTGELFF; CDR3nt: TGTGCCAGCAGCAACACAGGGACCGGGGAGCTGTTTTTT
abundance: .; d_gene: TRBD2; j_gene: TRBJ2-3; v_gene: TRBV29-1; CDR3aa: CSVEVGTSGFTDTQYF; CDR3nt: TGCAGCGTTGAAGTAGGGACTAGCGGTTTCACAGATACGCAGTATTTT